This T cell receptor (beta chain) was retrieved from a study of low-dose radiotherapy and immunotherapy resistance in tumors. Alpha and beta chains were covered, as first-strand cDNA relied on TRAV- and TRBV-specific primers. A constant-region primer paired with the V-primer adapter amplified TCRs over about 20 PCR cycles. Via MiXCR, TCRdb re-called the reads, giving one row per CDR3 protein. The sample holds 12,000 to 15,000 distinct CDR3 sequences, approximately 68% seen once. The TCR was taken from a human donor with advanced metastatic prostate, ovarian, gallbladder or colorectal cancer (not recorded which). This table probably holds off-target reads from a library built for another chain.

The CDR3 coding sequence is TGTGCCAGCAGCCCGGTGGTAGGGGGCCAAGACGAGCAGTACTTC. Its protein product is CASSPVVGGQDEQYF. This rearrangement joins TRBV7-9 to TRBJ2-7; TRBD1 matches 7 bases. Per germline, CDR1 SEHNR and CDR2 FQNEAQ (reference sequence). This CDR3 contains 15 residues. V lost 5 bases to trimming and J lost 5 bases; unmatched junction nucleotides: 12.